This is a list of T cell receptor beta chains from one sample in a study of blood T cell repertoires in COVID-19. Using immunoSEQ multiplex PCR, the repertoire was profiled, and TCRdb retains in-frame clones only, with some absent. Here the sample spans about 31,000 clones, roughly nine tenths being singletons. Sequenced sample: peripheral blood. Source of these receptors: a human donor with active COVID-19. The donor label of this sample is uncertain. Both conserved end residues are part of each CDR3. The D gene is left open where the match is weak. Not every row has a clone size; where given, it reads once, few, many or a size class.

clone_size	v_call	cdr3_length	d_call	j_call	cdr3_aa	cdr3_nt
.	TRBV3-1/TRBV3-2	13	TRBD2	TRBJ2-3	CASSQDQRGTQYF	TGTGCCAGCAGCCAAGATCAGCGGGGGACGCAGTATTTT
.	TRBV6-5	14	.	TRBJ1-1	CASSQEVSRTEAFF	TGTGCCAGCAGTCAGGAGGTCTCGCGGACTGAAGCTTTCTTT
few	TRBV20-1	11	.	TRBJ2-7	CSATSGHEQYF	TGCAGTGCTACAAGCGGCCACGAGCAGTACTTC
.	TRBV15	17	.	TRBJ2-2	CATSSSRGGDRTGELFF	TGTGCCACCAGCAGCAGTAGAGGGGGTGATCGAACCGGGGAGCTGTTTTTT
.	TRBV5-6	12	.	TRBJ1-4	CASSPGSGKLFF	TGTGCCAGCAGCCCAGGGTCTGGAAAACTGTTTTTT
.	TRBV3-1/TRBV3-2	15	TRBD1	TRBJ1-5	CASSQAGGKEQPQHF	TGTGCCAGCAGCCAAGCAGGGGGGAAAGAACAGCCCCAGCATTTT
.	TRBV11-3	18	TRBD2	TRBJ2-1	CASSKTRTSGGAVHEQFF	TGTGCCAGCAGCAAGACGCGGACTAGCGGGGGGGCCGTCCATGAGCAGTTCTTC
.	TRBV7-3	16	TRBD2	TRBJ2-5	CASSFSVTSGQETQYF	TGTGCCAGCAGCTTCTCCGTGACTAGCGGACAAGAGACCCAGTACTTC
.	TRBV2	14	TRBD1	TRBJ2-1	CASTENSRTGDKFF	TGTGCCAGCACCGAAAACTCCCGGACAGGGGATAAGTTCTTC
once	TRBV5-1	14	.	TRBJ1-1	CASSPGGGLPEAFF	TGCGCCAGCAGCCCGGGGGGGGGCCTCCCTGAAGCTTTCTTT
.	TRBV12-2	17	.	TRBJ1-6	CASRLVGGGTDHSPLHF	.
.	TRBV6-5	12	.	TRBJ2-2	CASREITGELFF	TGTGCCAGCAGGGAGATCACCGGGGAGCTGTTTTTT
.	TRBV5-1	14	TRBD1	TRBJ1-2	CASSQGQGNYGYTF	TGCGCCAGCAGCCAGGGACAGGGGAACTATGGCTACACCTTC
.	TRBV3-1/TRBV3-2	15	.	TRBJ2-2	CASSHGTGNTGELFF	TGTGCCAGCAGCCACGGGACTGGGAACACCGGGGAGCTGTTTTTT
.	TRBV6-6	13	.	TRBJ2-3	CASSYSRSDTQYF	TGTGCCAGCAGTTACTCAAGGAGCGATACGCAGTATTTT
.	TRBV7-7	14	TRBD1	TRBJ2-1	CASSAGTGNNEQFF	TGTGCTAGCAGCGCCGGGACAGGGAACAATGAGCAGTTCTTC
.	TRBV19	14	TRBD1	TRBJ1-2	CASSIGQGNYGYTF	TGTGCCAGTAGTATTGGACAGGGGAACTATGGCTACACCTTC
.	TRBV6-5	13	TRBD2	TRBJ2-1	CASSYSTSGAPFF	TGTGCCAGCAGTTACTCTACTAGCGGGGCTCCGTTCTTC
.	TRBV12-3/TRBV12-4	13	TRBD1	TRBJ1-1	CASRPTGVTEAFF	TGTGCCAGCAGGCCAACAGGGGTCACTGAAGCTTTCTTT
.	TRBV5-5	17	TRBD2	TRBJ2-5	CASSLGLAGILQETQYF	TGTGCCAGCAGCTTGGGACTAGCGGGGATACTACAAGAGACCCAGTACTTC
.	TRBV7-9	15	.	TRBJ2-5	CASSSQIGVSETQYF	TGTGCCAGCAGCTCTCAAATAGGGGTGTCTGAGACCCAGTACTTC
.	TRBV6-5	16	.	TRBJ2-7	CASSYSGQIHSYEQYF	TGTGCCAGCAGTTACAGCGGACAGATCCACTCCTACGAGCAGTACTTC
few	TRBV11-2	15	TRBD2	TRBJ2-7	CASSVGSAGAYEQYF	TGTGCCAGCAGCGTTGGCTCAGCGGGAGCTTACGAGCAGTACTTC
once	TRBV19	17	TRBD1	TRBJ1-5	CASSRKTGTGSNQPQHF	TGTGCCAGTAGCCGTAAAACCGGGACAGGGAGTAATCAGCCCCAGCATTTT
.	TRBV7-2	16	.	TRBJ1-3	CASSLEAPNSGNTIYF	TGTGCCAGCAGCTTAGAAGCGCCAAACTCTGGAAACACCATATATTTT
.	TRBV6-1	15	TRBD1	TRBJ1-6	CASSEPGQPNSPLHF	TGTGCCAGCAGTGAACCGGGACAGCCAAATTCACCCCTCCACTTT
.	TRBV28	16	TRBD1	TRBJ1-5	CASSPRTGHSNQPQHF	TGTGCCAGCAGTCCGAGGACAGGGCATAGCAATCAGCCCCAGCATTTT
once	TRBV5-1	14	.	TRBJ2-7	CASSLGQAAYEQYF	TGCGCCAGCAGCTTGGGCCAGGCCGCCTACGAGCAGTACTTC
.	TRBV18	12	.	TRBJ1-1	CASSPPQDEAFF	TGTGCCAGCTCACCACCTCAGGATGAAGCTTTCTTT
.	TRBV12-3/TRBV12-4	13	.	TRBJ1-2	CASSLARAGGYTF	TGTGCCAGCAGTTTAGCCAGGGCAGGCGGCTACACCTTC
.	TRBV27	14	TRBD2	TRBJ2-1	CASSLRGDLNEQFF	TGTGCCAGCAGTTTACGGGGGGACCTCAATGAGCAGTTCTTC
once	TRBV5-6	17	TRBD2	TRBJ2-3	CASSLAAGGPWGDTQYF	TGTGCCAGCAGCTTGGCGGCGGGGGGCCCGTGGGGAGATACGCAGTATTTT
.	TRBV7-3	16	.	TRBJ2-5	CASSPVGGGVEETQYF	TGTGCCAGCAGCCCCGTAGGGGGGGGCGTCGAAGAGACCCAGTACTTC
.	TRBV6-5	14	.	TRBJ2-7	CASSPTPGAGEQYF	TGTGCCAGCAGTCCTACTCCAGGGGCCGGCGAGCAGTACTTC
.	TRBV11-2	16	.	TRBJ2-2	CASSSRRGAVTGELFF	TGTGCCAGCAGCTCCCGGCGGGGCGCGGTTACCGGGGAGCTGTTTTTT
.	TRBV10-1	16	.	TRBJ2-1	CASSESVGARYNEQFF	TGCGCCAGCAGTGAGTCTGTGGGGGCAAGGTACAATGAGCAGTTCTTC
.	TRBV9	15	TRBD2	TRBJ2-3	CASSATSGRTDTQYF	TGTGCCAGCAGCGCGACTAGCGGGAGGACAGATACGCAGTATTTT
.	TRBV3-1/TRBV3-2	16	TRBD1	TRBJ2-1	CASSQFGTGQGNEQFF	TGTGCCAGCAGCCAATTCGGGACAGGGCAGGGGAATGAGCAGTTCTTC
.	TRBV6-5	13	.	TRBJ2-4	CASTGQMKNIQYF	TGTGCCAGCACCGGACAGATGAAAAACATTCAGTACTTC
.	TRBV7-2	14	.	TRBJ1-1	CASSEEGGGTEAFF	TGTGCCAGCAGCGAAGAGGGCGGGGGCACTGAAGCTTTCTTT
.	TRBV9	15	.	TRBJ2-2	CASSVTGTYTGELFF	TGTGCCAGCAGCGTTACCGGGACTTACACCGGGGAGCTGTTTTTT
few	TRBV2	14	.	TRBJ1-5	CASSGQTPNQPQHF	TGTGCCAGCAGTGGACAGACCCCCAATCAGCCCCAGCATTTT
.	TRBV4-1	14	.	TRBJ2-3	CASSQTYTTDTQYF	TGCGCCAGCAGCCAAACCTATACTACAGATACGCAGTATTTT